This record looks at one T cell receptor beta chain sequence and its context. Its cognate antigen is unknown. V was cut by 0 bases and J by 4 bases, with 16 bases left in between. Germline CDR1 LGHNA, CDR2 YSLEER. The CDR3 extends over 17 amino acids. This entry is derived from a study of cytomegalovirus exposure and HLA in healthy donors. Study-wide results and caveats: There were fewer than 200 TCR beta chains listed as cytomegalovirus-associated. TCR clusters originating in the first cohort tended to co-occur in the approximately 130 validation repertoires, according to a later analysis. For cytomegalovirus status, the classifier reportedly gave diagnoses with high specificity and sensitivity.

Separate from the roughly 670-subject first cohort, the 120-subject validation cohort was the one that the donors belonged to. Sequencing used immunoSEQ multiplex PCR; TCRdb keeps in-frame clones, though not all of them. The sample holds 150,000 to 200,000 clones, about 90% seen once. The J gene is TRBJ2-1, the V gene TRBV4-3; the D gene is possibly TRBD2 (6 bases). The sample comprised PBMCs. The sequence was collected from a woman between 18 and 30 years old in good health and CMV-seropositive. CDR3: CASSQDMGVAAYNEQFF. The CDR3 region has the DNA TGCGCCAGCAGCCAAGATATGGGGGTAGCGGCTTACAATGAGCAGTTCTTC.